This T cell receptor (beta chain) was profiled in a study of T cells in tumors after PD-1 blockade. Measured with immunoSEQ multiplex PCR; TCRdb has only the in-frame clones, and not every one. The sample lists approximately 600 clones, 75% occurring once. Germline V gene lookup returns CDR1 SGHTS and CDR2 YDEGEE. Germline trimming cut 1 base from V and 7 bases from J; bases unmatched to any gene: 9. CDR3 size: 16 residues. Points on this clone: Its antigen is not identified.

General study results and limits: Clonal replacement, not reinvigoration, is suggested for expanded exhausted CD8+ clones after therapy. Clonal replacement was seen across treatment, not between pre-treatment samples.

Sequenced material: tumor tissue, taken after anti-PD-1 treatment. The source is a human donor with basal cell carcinoma. The genes are TRBV5-8 and TRBJ2-3; 10 nucleotides line up with TRBD1. Written as DNA, the CDR3 is TGTGCCAGCAGCTTGTACCCCCGGACAGGGGGGTATACGCAGTATTTT. It encodes CASSLYPRTGGYTQYF. Supplemented by reference TRBV5-8 and TRBJ2-3, the full variable domain reads EAGVTQSPTHLIKTRGQQATLRCSPISGHTSVYWYQQALGLGLQFLLWYDEGEERNRGNFPPRFSGRQFPNYSSELNVNALELEDSALYLCASSLYPRTGGYTQYFGPGTRLTVL.